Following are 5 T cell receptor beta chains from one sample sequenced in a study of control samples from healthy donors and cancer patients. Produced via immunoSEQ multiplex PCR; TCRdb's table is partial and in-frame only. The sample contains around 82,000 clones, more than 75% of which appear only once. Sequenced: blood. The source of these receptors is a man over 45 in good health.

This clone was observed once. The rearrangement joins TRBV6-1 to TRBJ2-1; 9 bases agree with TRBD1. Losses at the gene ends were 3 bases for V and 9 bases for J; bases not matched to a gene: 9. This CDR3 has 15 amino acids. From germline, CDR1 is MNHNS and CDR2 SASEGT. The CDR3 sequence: CASSDRTGEGAEQFF. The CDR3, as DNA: TGTGCCAGCAGTGATCGGACAGGGGAAGGAGCTGAGCAGTTCTTC.

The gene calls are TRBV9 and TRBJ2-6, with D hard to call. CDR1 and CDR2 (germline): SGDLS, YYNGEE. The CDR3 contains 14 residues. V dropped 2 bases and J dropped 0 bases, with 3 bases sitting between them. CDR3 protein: CASSVGSGANVLTF. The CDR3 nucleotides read TGTGCCAGCAGCGTCGGCTCTGGGGCCAACGTCCTGACTTTC. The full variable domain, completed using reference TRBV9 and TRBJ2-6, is DSGVTQTPKHLITATGQRVTLRCSPRSGDLSVYWYQQSLDQGLQFLIQYYNGEERAKGNILERFSAQQFPDLHSELNLSSLELGDSALYFCASSVGSGANVLTFGAGSRLTVL.

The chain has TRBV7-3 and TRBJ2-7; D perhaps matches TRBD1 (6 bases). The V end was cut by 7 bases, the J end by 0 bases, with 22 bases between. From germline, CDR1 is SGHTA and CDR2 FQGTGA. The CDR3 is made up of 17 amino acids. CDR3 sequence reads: CASTHRTWDITSYEQYF. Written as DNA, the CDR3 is TGTGCCAGCACCCACCGAACGTGGGACATAACCTCCTACGAGCAGTACTTC.

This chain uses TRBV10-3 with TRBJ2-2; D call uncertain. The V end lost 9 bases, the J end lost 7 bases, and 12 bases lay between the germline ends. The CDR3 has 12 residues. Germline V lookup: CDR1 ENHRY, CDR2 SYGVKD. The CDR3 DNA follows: TGTGCCATAGCATATGGAAACGGGGAGCTGTTTTTT. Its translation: CAIAYGNGELFF.

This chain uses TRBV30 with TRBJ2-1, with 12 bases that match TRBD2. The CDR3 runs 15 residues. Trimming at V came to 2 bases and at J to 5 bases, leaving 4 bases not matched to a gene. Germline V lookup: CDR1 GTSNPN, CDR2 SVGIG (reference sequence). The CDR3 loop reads CAWSLTSGRDNEQFF. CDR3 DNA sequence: TGTGCCTGGAGTCTGACTAGCGGGAGAGACAATGAGCAGTTCTTC.